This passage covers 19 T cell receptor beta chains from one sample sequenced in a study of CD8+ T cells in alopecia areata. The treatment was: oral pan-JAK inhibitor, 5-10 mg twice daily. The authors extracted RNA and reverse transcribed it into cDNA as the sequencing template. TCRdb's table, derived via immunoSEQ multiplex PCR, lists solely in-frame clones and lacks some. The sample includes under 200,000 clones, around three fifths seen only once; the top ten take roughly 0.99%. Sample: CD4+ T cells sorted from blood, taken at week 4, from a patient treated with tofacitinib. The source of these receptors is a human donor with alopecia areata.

The DNA of the CDR3 is TGCAGCGTTGTACGAGCAACCTACAATGAGCAGTTCTTC. It encodes CSVVRATYNEQFF. The chain joins TRBV29-1 to TRBJ2-1; unclear D gene. The CDR3 has 13 amino acids. Per germline, CDR1 SQVTM and CDR2 ANQGSEA. With 4 bases removed from V and 2 bases from J, the gap between germline ends came to 9 bases.

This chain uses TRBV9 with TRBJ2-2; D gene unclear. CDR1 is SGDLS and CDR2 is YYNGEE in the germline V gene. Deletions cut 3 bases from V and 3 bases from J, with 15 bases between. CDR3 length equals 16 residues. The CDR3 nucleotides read TGTGCCAGCAGCGGGTTGAGGCAGATTCACACCGGGGAGCTGTTTTTT. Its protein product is CASSGLRQIHTGELFF.

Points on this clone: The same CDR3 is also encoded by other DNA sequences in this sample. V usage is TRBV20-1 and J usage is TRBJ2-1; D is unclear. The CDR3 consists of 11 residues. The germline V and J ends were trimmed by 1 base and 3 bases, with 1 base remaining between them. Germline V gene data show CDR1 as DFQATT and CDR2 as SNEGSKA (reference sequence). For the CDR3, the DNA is TGCAGTGCTAGAGGCTACAATGAGCAGTTCTTC. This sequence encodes CSARGYNEQFF.

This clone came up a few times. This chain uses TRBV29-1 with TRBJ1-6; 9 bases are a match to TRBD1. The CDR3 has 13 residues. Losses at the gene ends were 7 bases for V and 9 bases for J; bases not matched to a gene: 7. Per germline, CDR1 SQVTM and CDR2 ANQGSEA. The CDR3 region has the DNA TGCAGCGCCTCTCAGGACAGGGGTTCACCCCTCCACTTT. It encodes CSASQDRGSPLHF.

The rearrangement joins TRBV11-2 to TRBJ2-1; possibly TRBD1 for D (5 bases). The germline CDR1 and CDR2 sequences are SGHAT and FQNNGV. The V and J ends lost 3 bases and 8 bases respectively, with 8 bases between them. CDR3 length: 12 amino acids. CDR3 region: CASSLPGHEQFF. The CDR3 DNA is TGTGCCAGCAGCTTGCCAGGGCATGAGCAGTTCTTC.

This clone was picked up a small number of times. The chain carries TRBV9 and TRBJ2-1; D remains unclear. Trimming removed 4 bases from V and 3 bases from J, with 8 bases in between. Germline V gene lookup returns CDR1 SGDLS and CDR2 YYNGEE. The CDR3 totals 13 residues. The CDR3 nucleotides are TGTGCCAGCAGCATTAGCCGCTACAATGAGCAGTTCTTC. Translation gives CASSISRYNEQFF. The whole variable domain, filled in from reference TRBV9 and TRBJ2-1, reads DSGVTQTPKHLITATGQRVTLRCSPRSGDLSVYWYQQSLDQGLQFLIQYYNGEERAKGNILERFSAQQFPDLHSELNLSSLELGDSALYFCASSISRYNEQFFGPGTRLTVL.

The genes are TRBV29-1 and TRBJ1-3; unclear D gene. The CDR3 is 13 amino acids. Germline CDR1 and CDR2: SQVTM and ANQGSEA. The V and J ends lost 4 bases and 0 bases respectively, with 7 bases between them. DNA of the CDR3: TGCAGCGTTGTCCGGAACTCTGGAAACACCATATATTTT. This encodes CSVVRNSGNTIYF. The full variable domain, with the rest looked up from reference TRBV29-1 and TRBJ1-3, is SAVISQKPSRDICQRGTSLTIQCQVDSQVTMMFWYRQQPGQSLTLIATANQGSEATYESGFVIDKFPISRPNLTFSTLTVSNMSPEDSSIYLCSVVRNSGNTIYFGEGSWLTVV.

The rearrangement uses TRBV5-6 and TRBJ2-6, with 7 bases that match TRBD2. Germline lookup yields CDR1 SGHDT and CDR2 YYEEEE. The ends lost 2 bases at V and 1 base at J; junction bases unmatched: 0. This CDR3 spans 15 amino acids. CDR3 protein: CASSLAGSGANVLTF. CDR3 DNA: TGTGCCAGCAGCTTAGCGGGGTCTGGGGCCAACGTCCTGACTTTC.

In DNA form, the CDR3 reads TGTGCCTGGAACCCCTTAATCAAAACGCAGTATTTT. This encodes CAWNPLIKTQYF. The chain carries TRBV30 and TRBJ2-3; D unresolved. CDR1 GTSNPN and CDR2 SVGIG come from the germline V gene (reference sequence). V lost 4 bases and J 9 bases, leaving 14 bases between the germline ends. The CDR3 loop spans 12 amino acids.

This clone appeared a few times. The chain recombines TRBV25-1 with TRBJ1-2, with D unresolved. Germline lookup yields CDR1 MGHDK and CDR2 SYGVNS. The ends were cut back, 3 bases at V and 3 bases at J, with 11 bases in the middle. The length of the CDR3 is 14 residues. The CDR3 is CASSDLGMDYGYTF. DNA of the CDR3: TGTGCCAGCAGTGATTTAGGGATGGACTATGGCTACACCTTC.

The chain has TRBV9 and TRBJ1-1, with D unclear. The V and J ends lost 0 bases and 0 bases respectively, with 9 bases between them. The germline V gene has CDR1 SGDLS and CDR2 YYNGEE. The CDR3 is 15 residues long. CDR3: CASSVVVGVNTEAFF. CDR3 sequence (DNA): TGTGCCAGCAGCGTAGTGGTCGGGGTGAACACTGAAGCTTTCTTT.

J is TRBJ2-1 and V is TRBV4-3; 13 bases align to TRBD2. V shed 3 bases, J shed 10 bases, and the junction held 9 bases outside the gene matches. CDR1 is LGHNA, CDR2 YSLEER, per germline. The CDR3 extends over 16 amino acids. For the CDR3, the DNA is TGCGCCAGCAGCCAGAACGCGGGACTAGCGGGGTCGGAGCAGTTCTTC. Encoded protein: CASSQNAGLAGSEQFF.

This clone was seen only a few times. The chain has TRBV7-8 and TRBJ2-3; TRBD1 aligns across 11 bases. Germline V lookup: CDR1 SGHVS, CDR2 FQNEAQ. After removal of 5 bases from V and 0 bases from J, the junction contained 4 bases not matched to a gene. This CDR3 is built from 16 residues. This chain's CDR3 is CASSLGTGGSTDTQYF. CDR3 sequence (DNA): TGTGCCAGCAGCCTCGGGACAGGGGGAAGCACAGATACGCAGTATTTT.

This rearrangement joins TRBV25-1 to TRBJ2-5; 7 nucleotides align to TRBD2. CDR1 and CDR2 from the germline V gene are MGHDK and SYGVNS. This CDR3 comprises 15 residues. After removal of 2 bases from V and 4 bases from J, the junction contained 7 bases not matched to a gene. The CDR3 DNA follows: TGTGCCAGCAGTGAAGACGGATCGGGGGGAGAGACCCAGTACTTC. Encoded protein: CASSEDGSGGETQYF.

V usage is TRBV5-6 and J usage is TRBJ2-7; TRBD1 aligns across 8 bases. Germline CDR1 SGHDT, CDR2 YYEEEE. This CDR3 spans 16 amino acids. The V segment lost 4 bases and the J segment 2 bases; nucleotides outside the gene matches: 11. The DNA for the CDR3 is TGTGCCAGCAGCCATTACAGGACAGGGATGCCCTACGAGCAGTACTTC. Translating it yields CASSHYRTGMPYEQYF.

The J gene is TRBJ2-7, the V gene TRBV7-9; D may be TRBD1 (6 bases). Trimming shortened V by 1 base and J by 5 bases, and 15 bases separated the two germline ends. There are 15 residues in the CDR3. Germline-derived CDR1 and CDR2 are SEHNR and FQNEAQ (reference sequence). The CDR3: CASSLVGDRYHEQYF. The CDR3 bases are TGTGCCAGCAGCTTAGTAGGTGACAGGTACCACGAGCAGTACTTC.

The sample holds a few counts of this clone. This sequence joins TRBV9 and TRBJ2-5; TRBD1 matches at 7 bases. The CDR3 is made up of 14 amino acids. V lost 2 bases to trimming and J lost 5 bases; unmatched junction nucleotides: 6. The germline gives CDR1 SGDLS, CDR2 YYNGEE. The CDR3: CASSVTGSGETQYF. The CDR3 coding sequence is TGTGCCAGCAGCGTGACAGGGTCGGGTGAGACCCAGTACTTC.

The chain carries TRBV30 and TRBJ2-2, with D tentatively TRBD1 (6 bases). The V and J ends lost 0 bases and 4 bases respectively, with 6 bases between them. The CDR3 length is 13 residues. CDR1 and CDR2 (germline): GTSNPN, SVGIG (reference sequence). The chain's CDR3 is CAWSVDSTGELFF. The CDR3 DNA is TGTGCCTGGAGTGTGGACAGCACCGGGGAGCTGTTTTTT.

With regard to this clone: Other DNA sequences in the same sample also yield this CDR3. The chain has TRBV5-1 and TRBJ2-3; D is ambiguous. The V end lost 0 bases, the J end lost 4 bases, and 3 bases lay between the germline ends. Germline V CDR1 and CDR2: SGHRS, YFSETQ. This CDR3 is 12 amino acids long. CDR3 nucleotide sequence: TGCGCCAGCAGCTTGGTTCCAGATACGCAGTATTTT. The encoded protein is CASSLVPDTQYF.